The TCR beta chain described here comes from a study of T cell clonotyping in hematopoietic cell transplantation. Whole-study results and caveats: Few recipient clonotypes overlapped donors; over 95% were de novo at given depth. After transplant, recipient diversity fell while pathologically expanded clonotypes grew through day 180. Higher Inverse Simpson Index values in graft donor and pretransplant recipient predicted broader posttransplant TCR diversity. Cells were unsorted, so CD4 and CD8 contributions were not separated.

Of note for this clone: The antigen is not known.

Using immunoSEQ multiplex PCR, the repertoire was profiled, and TCRdb retains in-frame clones only, with some absent. The sample has about 16,000 clones; 60% to 75% are singletons. V lost 0 bases, J lost 4 bases, and 1 base stayed unmatched. In germline, CDR1 is SGHTA, CDR2 FQGNSA. The CDR3 sequence is 15 residues long. This chain links TRBV7-2 with TRBJ2-7; 12 nucleotides line up with TRBD2. The source material was peripheral blood mononuclear cells. This receptor was taken from a woman aged 55-70 years in good health. Some clones in this sample may be carry-over from other donors' samples. As DNA, the CDR3 is TGTGCCAGCAGCTTAGCCCTAGCGGGAGGGTACGAGCAGTACTTC. Its protein is CASSLALAGGYEQYF.